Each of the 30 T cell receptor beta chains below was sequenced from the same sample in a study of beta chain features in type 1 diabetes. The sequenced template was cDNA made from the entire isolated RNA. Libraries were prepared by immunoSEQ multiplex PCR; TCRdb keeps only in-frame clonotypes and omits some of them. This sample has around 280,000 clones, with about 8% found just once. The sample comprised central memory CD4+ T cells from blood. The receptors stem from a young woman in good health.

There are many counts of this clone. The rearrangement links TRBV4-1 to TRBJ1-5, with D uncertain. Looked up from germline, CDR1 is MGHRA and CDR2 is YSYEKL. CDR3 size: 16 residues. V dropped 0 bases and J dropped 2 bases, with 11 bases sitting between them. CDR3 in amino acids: CASSQEGWAGNQPQHF. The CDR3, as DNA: TGCGCCAGCAGCCAAGAAGGTTGGGCCGGCAATCAGCCCCAGCATTTT.

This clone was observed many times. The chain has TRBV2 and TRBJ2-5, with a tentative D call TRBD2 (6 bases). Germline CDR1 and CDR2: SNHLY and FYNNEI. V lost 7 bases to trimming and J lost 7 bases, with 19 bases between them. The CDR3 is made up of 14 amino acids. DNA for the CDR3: TGTGCCAGCACGGGACTCTTCGTTGTCGGGACCCAGTACTTC. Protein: CASTGLFVVGTQYF. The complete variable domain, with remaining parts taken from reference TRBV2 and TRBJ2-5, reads EPEVTQTPSHQVTQMGQEVILRCVPISNHLYFYWYRQILGQKVEFLVSFYNNEISEKSEIFDDQFSVERPDGSNFTLKIRSTKLEDSAMYFCASTGLFVVGTQYFGPGTRLLVL.

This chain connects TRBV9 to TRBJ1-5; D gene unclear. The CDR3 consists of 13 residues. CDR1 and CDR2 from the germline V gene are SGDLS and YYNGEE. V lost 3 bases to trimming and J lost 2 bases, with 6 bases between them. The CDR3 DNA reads TGTGCCAGCAGCGCGTTTGGCAATCAGCCCCAGCATTTT. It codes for CASSAFGNQPQHF.

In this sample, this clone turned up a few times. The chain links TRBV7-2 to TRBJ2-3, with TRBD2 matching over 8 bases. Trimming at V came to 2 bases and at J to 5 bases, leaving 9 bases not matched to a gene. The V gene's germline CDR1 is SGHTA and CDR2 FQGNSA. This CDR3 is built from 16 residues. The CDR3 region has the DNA TGTGCCAGCAGCTTATGGGCGGGGGGTTTTGGAGATACGCAGTATTTT. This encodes CASSLWAGGFGDTQYF.

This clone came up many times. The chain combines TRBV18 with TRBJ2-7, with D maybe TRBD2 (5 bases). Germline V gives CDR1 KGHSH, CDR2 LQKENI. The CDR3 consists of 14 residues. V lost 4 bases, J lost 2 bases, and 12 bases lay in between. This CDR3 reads CASSLYFGTYEQYV. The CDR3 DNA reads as TGTGCCAGCTCACTTTACTTCGGGACCTACGAGCAGTACGTC.

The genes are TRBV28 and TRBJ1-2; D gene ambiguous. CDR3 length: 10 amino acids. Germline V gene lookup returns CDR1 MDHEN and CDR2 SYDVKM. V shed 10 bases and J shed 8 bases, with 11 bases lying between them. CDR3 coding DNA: TGTGCCACCTGGAGCCTCGGCTACACCTTC. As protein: CATWSLGYTF.

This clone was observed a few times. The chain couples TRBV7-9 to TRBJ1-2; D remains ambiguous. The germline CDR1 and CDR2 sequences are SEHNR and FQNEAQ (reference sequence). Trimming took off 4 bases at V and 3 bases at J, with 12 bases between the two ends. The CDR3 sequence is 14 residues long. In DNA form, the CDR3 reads TGTGCCAGCAGCTCTGAAAGAGGGTACTATGGCTACACCTTC. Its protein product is CASSSERGYYGYTF.

CDR3 sequence reads: CASSELHEAFF. CDR3 sequence (DNA): TGTGCCAGCAGTGAGTTGCATGAAGCTTTCTTT. The chain has TRBV2 and TRBJ1-1; no firm D call. Germline CDR1 is SNHLY and CDR2 is FYNNEI. The CDR3 runs 11 residues. V lost 3 bases and J 7 bases, leaving 6 bases between the germline ends.

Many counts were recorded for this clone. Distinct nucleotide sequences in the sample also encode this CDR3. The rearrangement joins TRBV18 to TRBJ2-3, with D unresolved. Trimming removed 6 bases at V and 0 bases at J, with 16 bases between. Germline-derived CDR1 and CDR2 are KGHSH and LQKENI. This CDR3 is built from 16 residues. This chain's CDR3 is CASSPVGGPSTDTQYF. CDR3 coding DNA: TGTGCCAGCTCGCCGGTAGGTGGACCTAGCACAGATACGCAGTATTTT.

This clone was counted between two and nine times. CDR3 residues: CASSHRDRTGELFF. For the CDR3, the DNA is TGTGCCAGCAGCCACCGGGACAGGACCGGGGAGCTGTTTTTT. This chain uses TRBV4-2 with TRBJ2-2; TRBD1 aligns across 8 bases. V shed 3 bases and J 5 bases; nucleotides not matched to a gene: 2. The germline V gene encodes CDR1 LGHNA and CDR2 YNFKEQ. CDR3 length equals 14 residues.

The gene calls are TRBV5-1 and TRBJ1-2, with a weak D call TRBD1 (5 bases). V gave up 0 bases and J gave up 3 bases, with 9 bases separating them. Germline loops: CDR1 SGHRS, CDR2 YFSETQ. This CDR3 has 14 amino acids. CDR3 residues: CASSLAQGDYGYTF. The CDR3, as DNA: TGCGCCAGCAGCTTGGCCCAGGGTGACTATGGCTACACCTTC.

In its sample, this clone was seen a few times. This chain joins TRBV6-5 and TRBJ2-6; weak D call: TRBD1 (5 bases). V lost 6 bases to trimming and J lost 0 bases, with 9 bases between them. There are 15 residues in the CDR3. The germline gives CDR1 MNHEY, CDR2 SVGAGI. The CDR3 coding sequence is TGTGCCAGCAGCTACAGGAGCTCTGGGGCCAACGTCCTGACTTTC. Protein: CASSYRSSGANVLTF.

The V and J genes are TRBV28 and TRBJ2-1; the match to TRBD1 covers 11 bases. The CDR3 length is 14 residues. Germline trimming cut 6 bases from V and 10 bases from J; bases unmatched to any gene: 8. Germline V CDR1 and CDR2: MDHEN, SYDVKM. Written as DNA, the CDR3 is TGTGCCAGCAGGGGGACAGGGGGAATTTTCGAGCAGTTCTTC. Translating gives CASRGTGGIFEQFF.

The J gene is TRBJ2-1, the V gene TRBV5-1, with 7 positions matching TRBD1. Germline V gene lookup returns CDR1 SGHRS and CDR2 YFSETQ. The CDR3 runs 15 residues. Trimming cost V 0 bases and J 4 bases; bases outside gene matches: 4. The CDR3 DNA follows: TGCGCCAGCAGCTTGGGGGACAGCCTGTACAATGAGCAGTTCTTC. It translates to CASSLGDSLYNEQFF.

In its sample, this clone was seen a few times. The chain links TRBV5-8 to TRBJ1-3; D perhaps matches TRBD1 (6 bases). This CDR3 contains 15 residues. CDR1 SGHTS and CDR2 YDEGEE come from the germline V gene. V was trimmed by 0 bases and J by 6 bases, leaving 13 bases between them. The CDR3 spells CASSLGRGILNTIYF. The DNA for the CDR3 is TGTGCCAGCAGCTTGGGCAGGGGAATTTTAAACACCATATATTTT.

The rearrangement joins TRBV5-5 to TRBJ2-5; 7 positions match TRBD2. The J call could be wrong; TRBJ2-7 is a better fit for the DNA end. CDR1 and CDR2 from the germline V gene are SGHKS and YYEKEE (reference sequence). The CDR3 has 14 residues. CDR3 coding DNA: TGTGCCAGCAGCTTAGCGGGACTCAGATACGAGCAGTACTTC. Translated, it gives CASSLAGLRYEQYF.

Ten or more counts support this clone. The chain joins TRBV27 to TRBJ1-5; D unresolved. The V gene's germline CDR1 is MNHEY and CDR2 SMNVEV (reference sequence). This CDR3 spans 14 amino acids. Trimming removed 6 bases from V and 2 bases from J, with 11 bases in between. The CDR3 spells CASSGGNGNQPQHF. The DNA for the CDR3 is TGTGCCAGCAGCGGCGGGAATGGCAATCAGCCCCAGCATTTT.

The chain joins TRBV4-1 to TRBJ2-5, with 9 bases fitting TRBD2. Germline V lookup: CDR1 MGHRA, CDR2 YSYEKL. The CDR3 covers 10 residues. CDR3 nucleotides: TGCGCTAGCGGGGGTTTGACCCAGTACTTC. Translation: CASGGLTQYF.

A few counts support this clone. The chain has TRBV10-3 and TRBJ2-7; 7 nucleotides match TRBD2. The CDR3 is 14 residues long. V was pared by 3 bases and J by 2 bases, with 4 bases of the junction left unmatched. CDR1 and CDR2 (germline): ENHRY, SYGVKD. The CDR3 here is CAISEWGGAYEQYF. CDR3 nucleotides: TGTGCCATCAGTGAATGGGGGGGAGCCTACGAGCAGTACTTC.

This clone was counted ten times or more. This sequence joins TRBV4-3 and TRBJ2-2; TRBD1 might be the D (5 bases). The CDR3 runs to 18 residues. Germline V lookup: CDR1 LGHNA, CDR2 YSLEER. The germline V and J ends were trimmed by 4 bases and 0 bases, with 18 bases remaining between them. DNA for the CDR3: TGCGCCAGCAGCCGCCGTCTTGGGGCAGATACGAACACCGGGGAGCTGTTTTTT. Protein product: CASSRRLGADTNTGELFF.

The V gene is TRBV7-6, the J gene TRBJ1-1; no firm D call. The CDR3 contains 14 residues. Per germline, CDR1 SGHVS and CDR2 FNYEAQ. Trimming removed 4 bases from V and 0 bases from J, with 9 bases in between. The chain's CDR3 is CASSSRDMNTEAFF. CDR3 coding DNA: TGTGCCAGCAGCTCGAGGGATATGAACACTGAAGCTTTCTTT.

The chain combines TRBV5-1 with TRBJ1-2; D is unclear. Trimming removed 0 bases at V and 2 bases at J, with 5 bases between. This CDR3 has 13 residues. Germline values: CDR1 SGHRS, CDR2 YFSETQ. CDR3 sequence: CASSLAQNYGYTF. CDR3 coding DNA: TGCGCCAGCAGCTTGGCACAGAACTATGGCTACACCTTC. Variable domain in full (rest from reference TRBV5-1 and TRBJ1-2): KAGVTQTPRYLIKTRGQQVTLSCSPISGHRSVSWYQQTPGQGLQFLFEYFSETQRNKGNFPGRFSGRQFSNSRSEMNVSTLELGDSALYLCASSLAQNYGYTFGSGTRLTVV.

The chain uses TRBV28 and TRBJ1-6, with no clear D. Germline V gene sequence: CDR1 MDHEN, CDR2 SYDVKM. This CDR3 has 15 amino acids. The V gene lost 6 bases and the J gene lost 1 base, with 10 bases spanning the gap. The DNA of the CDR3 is TGTGCCAGCAGCCCGCGGGGATCCTATAATTCACCCCTCCACTTT. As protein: CASSPRGSYNSPLHF.

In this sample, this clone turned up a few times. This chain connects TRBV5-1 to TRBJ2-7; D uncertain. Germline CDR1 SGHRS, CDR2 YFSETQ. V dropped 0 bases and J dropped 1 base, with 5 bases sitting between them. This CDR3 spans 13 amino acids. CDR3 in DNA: TGCGCCAGCAGCTTGGGTCGGTCCTACGAGCAGTACTTC. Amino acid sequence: CASSLGRSYEQYF. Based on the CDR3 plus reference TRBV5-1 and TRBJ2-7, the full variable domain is KAGVTQTPRYLIKTRGQQVTLSCSPISGHRSVSWYQQTPGQGLQFLFEYFSETQRNKGNFPGRFSGRQFSNSRSEMNVSTLELGDSALYLCASSLGRSYEQYFGPGTRLTVT.

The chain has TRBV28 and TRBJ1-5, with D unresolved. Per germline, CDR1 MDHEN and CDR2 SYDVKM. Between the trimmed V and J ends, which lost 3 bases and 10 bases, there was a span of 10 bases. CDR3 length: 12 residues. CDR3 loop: CASSLGGRPQHF. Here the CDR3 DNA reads TGTGCCAGCAGTTTGGGCGGACGCCCCCAGCATTTT.

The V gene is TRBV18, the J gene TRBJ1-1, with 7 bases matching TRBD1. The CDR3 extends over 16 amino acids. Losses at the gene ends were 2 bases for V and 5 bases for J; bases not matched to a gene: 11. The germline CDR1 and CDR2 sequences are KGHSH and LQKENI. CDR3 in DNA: TGTGCCAGCTCACCAGCCGACAGGGCTGGGAAGACTGAAGCTTTCTTT. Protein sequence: CASSPADRAGKTEAFF.

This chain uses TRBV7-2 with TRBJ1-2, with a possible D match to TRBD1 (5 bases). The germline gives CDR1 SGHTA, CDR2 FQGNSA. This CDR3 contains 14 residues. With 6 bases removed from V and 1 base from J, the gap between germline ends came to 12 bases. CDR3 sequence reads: CASSSQGLNYGYTF. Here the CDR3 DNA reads TGTGCCAGCAGTTCGCAGGGACTTAACTATGGCTACACCTTC.

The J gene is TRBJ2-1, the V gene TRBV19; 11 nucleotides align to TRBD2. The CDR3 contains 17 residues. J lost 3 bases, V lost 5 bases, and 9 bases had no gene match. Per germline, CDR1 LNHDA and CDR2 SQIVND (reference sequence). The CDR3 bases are TGTGCCAGTAGTCGAACTTCCGGGACTAGCGGCTACAATGAGCAGTTCTTC. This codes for CASSRTSGTSGYNEQFF. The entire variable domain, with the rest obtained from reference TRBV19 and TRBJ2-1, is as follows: DGGITQSPKYLFRKEGQNVTLSCEQNLNHDAMYWYRQDPGQGLRLIYYSQIVNDFQKGDIAEGYSVSREKKESFPLTVTSAQKNPTAFYLCASSRTSGTSGYNEQFFGPGTRLTVL.

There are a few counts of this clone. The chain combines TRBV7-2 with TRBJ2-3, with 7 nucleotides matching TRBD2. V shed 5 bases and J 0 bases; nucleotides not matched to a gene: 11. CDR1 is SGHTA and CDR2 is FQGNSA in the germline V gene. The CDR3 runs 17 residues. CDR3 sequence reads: CASSLRGGRGSTDTQYF. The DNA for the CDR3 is TGTGCCAGCAGCCTCCGGGGCGGGAGAGGTAGCACAGATACGCAGTATTTT.

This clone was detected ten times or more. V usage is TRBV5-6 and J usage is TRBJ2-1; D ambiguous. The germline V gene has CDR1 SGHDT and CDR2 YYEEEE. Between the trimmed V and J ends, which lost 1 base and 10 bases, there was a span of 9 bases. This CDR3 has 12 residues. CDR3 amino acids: CASSLFRAEQFF. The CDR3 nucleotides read TGTGCCAGCAGCTTGTTTCGTGCAGAGCAGTTCTTC.